This record covers a single TCR beta chain. Its cognate antigen is unknown. This entry comes from a study of OX40 agonist ivuxolimab in advanced cancers. Looking at the study overall: The patients received agonistic anti-OX40 (CD134) antibody ivuxolimab.

Overall study findings and caveats: The 0.1-3.0 mg/kg partial responders had among the lowest clonal expansion.

Autoimmune disease history or systemic immunosuppression was exclusionary. Germline V CDR1 and CDR2: LNHDA, SQIVND (reference sequence). V was pared by 0 bases and J by 0 bases, with 14 bases between. The CDR3 extends over 17 amino acids. Measured with immunoSEQ multiplex PCR; TCRdb has only the in-frame clones, and not every one. The sample records more than 85,000 clones, about nine tenths being singletons. The receptor's source is an adult with an advanced solid tumor such as melanoma, head and neck, liver or kidney cancer. The sequencing used CD4+ or CD8+ T cells sorted from blood, collected in a trial of the OX40 agonist ivuxolimab. The V and J genes are TRBV19 and TRBJ1-2; no firm D call. The CDR3 coding sequence is TGTGCCAGTAGTATAGAGGTCGGCCAGTTCGCTAACTATGGCTACACCTTC. Translation gives CASSIEVGQFANYGYTF.